The clone carrying this TCR beta chain was seen many times. The target antigen is unknown. The data stem from a study of T-cell reconstitution after alpha-beta-depleted transplantation in children. General study findings and limits: From newly produced T cells came most of the T-cell counts and diversity one year after transplant. Reported findings indicate that, about two months after transplant, alpha-beta T cells came from several hundred expanded clones, which were derived from non-depleted graft cells. TCRbeta diversity was high at day 60 in some patients (a result of surviving recipient T cells and thymic progenitors).

A library of TCRbeta sequences, prepared with unique molecular identifiers, was generated. TCRdb passed the PCR reads through MiXCR, listing each CDR3 protein once. Of a few hundred thousand distinct CDR3 sequences listed, 25% to 30% are singletons. Germline CDR1 reads SGHRS; CDR2 reads YFSETQ. V lost 1 base, J lost 2 bases, and 9 bases lay in between. The CDR3 loop spans 14 amino acids. This sample comprised PBMCs, obtained before TCRalphabeta/CD19-depleted stem cell transplant. V and J are TRBV5-1 and TRBJ2-5; no clear D gene. This TCR derives from a boy in the first two years of life with Wiskott-Aldrich syndrome, due to receive a stem cell transplant. The CDR3 reads CASSLLSAQETQYF. In DNA, the CDR3 is TGCGCCAGCAGCTTGTTGTCAGCTCAAGAGACCCAGTACTTC.